One and the same sample provided the 10 T cell receptor beta chains below, sequenced in a study of T cells in tumors after PD-1 blockade. Assay: immunoSEQ multiplex PCR; the TCRdb copy retains only in-frame clones and omits some. The sample consists of about 15,000 clones, almost 85% of them appearing once. The sample was PBMCs, taken after anti-PD-1 treatment. These receptors were taken from a human donor with basal cell carcinoma.

The chain combines TRBV2 with TRBJ1-5; TRBD1 aligns across 8 bases. There are 14 residues in the CDR3. V gave up 4 bases and J gave up 6 bases; unmatched junction bases: 5. Germline lookup yields CDR1 SNHLY and CDR2 FYNNEI. The CDR3 DNA is TGTGCCAGCAGTGGAGACAGGGGAAGTCAGCCCCAGCATTTT. This translates into CASSGDRGSQPQHF.

The chain recombines TRBV28 with TRBJ1-5, with 7 bases fitting TRBD1. V trimming: 6 bases; J trimming: 0 bases; junction bases outside the gene matches: 17. There are 19 residues in the CDR3. Germline CDR1 MDHEN, CDR2 SYDVKM. The DNA for the CDR3 is TGTGCCAGCAGCCTCCCACCAACAGGGGATGTGCATAGCAATCAGCCCCAGCATTTT. This translates into CASSLPPTGDVHSNQPQHF.

This clone showed up just once. The V call is TRBV27, the J call TRBJ2-2; no clear D. V lost 6 bases, J lost 5 bases, and 7 bases lay in between. Germline V gene data show CDR1 as MNHEY and CDR2 as SMNVEV (reference sequence). This CDR3 has 12 amino acids. The CDR3 is CASSALTGELFF. CDR3 bases: TGTGCCAGCAGCGCTTTAACCGGGGAGCTGTTTTTT.

This clone has a single count. As DNA, the CDR3 is TGCAGCGTTGAAGATCCCGGACAGAGCTCCTACAATGAGCAGTTCTTC. Translating it yields CSVEDPGQSSYNEQFF. This chain joins TRBV29-1 and TRBJ2-1, with a weak D call TRBD1 (6 bases). This CDR3 spans 16 amino acids. Germline V gene sequence: CDR1 SQVTM, CDR2 ANQGSEA. Deletions cut 0 bases from V and 0 bases from J, with 12 bases between.

J is TRBJ1-2 and V is TRBV4-3; the D is unclear. CDR1 and CDR2 from the germline V gene are LGHNA and YSLEER. Trimming took 0 bases from V and 5 from J, leaving 16 bases between them. The CDR3 consists of 16 residues. The CDR3 coding sequence is TGCGCCAGCAGCCAAGATAGGCACAGCCCACTTTATGGCTACACCTTC. Protein: CASSQDRHSPLYGYTF.

The chain links TRBV7-6 to TRBJ1-1; 7 nucleotides align to TRBD1. The CDR3 is 14 residues long. V trimming: 1 base; J trimming: 3 bases; junction bases outside the gene matches: 2. In germline, CDR1 is SGHVS, CDR2 FNYEAQ. The CDR3 sequence is CASSLVGGDTEAFF. The DNA of the CDR3 is TGTGCCAGCAGCTTAGTAGGGGGCGACACTGAAGCTTTCTTT.

V usage is TRBV27 and J usage is TRBJ2-2, with 10 bases lining up with TRBD2. The V and J ends lost 4 bases and 6 bases, in that order; junction bases with no gene match: 11. Germline V gives CDR1 MNHEY, CDR2 SMNVEV (reference sequence). The CDR3 has 17 residues. The CDR3 DNA follows: TGTGCCAGCAGTTCCGGCTTAGCGGGAGGTCTGGCCGGGGAGCTGTTTTTT. Translation gives CASSSGLAGGLAGELFF.

The chain combines TRBV14 with TRBJ2-7; D is uncertain. Per the germline V gene, CDR1 is SGHDN and CDR2 is FVKESK. This CDR3 is built from 12 residues. The V end lost 1 base, the J end lost 2 bases, and 3 bases lay between the germline ends. CDR3 bases: TGTGCCAGCAGCCAAGGTACCTACGAGCAGTACTTC. Translation gives CASSQGTYEQYF. Complete variable domain (other parts from reference TRBV14 and TRBJ2-7): EAGVTQFPSHSVIEKGQTVTLRCDPISGHDNLYWYRRVMGKEIKFLLHFVKESKQDESGMPNNRFLAERTGGTYSTLKVQPAELEDSGVYFCASSQGTYEQYFGPGTRLTVT.

The chain carries TRBV6-5 and TRBJ1-2; 10 bases line up with TRBD1. Unmatched junction bases numbered 7, after V lost 6 bases and J lost 3 bases. CDR1 and CDR2 (germline): MNHEY, SVGAGI. The CDR3 is 15 residues long. The CDR3 protein is CASSRDRGRDYGYTF. The CDR3 bases are TGTGCCAGCAGCCGAGACAGGGGGCGCGACTATGGCTACACCTTC.

The genes are TRBV10-3 and TRBJ2-2; TRBD1 aligns across 9 bases. J lost 5 bases, V lost 6 bases, and 10 bases had no gene match. The CDR3 has 16 residues. Germline values: CDR1 ENHRY, CDR2 SYGVKD. CDR3 bases: TGTGCCATCAGCCCCGGACAGGGGAGTCATACCGGGGAGCTGTTTTTT. It is translated as CAISPGQGSHTGELFF.